The clone carrying this TCR beta chain was observed once. The antigen is not known. Libraries were prepared by immunoSEQ multiplex PCR; TCRdb keeps only in-frame clonotypes and omits some of them. The sample lists about 78,000 clones; roughly 81% were seen once. The record originates from a study of T cells in localized non-small cell lung cancer. The CDR3 totals 15 residues. Per germline, CDR1 SGHAT and CDR2 FQNNGV. The V segment lost 3 bases and the J segment 1 base; nucleotides outside the gene matches: 4. Study-wide results and limits: Clonality of T cells reached its maximum in uninvolved adjacent lung, surpassing tumor. Multi-region tumor sequencing was not done, so intratumor heterogeneity could not be excluded. Prolonged overall survival went with higher T cell density in the blood. Appearances in adjacent lung were noted for a median roughly 50 of the top 100 tumor clones.

Specimen: peripheral blood, collected before any cancer treatment. The chain carries TRBV11-2 and TRBJ2-5, with 8 positions matching TRBD2. The origin of this receptor is a man aged 40 to 70 with stage I lung adenocarcinoma. The CDR3 loop is CASSFQAGAQETQYF. CDR3 nucleotides: TGTGCCAGCAGCTTTCAAGCGGGGGCCCAAGAGACCCAGTACTTC.